This T cell receptor beta chain is drawn from a study of cytomegalovirus exposure and HLA in healthy donors. General study results and limits: Analyses of presence/absence relied on an assumption of roughly uniform sequencing depth across donors. As was reported, the HLA-A and HLA-B alleles of most subjects were accurately predicted from TCR beta sequences.

Notes on this clone: Its antigen is currently unknown.

The donors comprised healthy bone marrow donors. Donors were nominally healthy when sampled, though unrecorded immune exposures were likely. A multiplex PCR was run with 60 Vbeta primers and 13 Jbeta primers. Generated by immunoSEQ multiplex PCR, the TCRdb table keeps only in-frame clones and is missing some. The data contain just under 150,000 clones, roughly 80% of them singletons. Per the germline V gene, CDR1 is SGHVS and CDR2 is FNYEAQ. The V end was cut by 5 bases, the J end by 2 bases, with 12 bases between. CDR3 size: 14 residues. The material sequenced was PBMCs. The gene calls are TRBV7-6 and TRBJ2-5, with a weak D call TRBD2 (5 bases). This TCR was recovered from a woman aged 25-40 years in good health and CMV-seronegative. CDR3 DNA: TGTGCCAGCAGCGCTTGGGGAGATCAAGAGACCCAGTACTTC. Its protein is CASSAWGDQETQYF.